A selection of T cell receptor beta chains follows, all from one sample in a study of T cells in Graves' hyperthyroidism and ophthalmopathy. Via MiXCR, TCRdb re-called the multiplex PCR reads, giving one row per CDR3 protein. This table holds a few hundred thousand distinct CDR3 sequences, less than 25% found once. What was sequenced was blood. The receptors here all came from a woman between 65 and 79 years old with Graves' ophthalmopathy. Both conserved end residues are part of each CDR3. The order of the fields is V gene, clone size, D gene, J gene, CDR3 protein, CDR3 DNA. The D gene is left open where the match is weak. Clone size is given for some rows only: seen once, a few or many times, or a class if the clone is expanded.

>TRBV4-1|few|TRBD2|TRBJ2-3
CASSLGVAGVEDTQYF
TGCGCCAGCAGCTTGGGGGTAGCGGGAGTGGAGGATACGCAGTATTTT
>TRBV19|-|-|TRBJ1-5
CASSTGHYSNQPQHF
TGTGCCAGTAGTACGGGACACTATAGCAATCAGCCCCAGCATTTT
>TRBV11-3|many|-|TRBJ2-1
CASSLGGLNEQFF
TGTGCCAGCAGCTTAGGAGGTCTCAATGAGCAGTTCTTC
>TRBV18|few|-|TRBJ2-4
CASSMDVKNIQYF
TGTGCCAGCTCGATGGATGTCAAAAACATTCAGTACTTC
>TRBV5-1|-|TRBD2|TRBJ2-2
CASSLVDGRLGTGELFF
TGCGCCAGCAGCTTGGTAGACGGGAGGCTTGGCACCGGGGAGCTGTTTTTT
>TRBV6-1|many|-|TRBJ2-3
CASSFRDHTDTQYF
TGTGCCAGCAGTTTCCGGGACCACACAGATACGCAGTATTTT
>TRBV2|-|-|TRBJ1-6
CASSEILSSYNSPLHF
TGTGCCAGCAGTGAGATCCTAAGCTCCTATAATTCACCCCTCCACTTT
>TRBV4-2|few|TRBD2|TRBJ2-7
CASSQDPTAGTKDEQYF
TGTGCCAGCAGCCAAGATCCGACGGCAGGGACTAAGGACGAGCAGTACTTC
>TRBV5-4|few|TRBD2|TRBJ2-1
CASSTAGTSGRNEQFF
TGTGCCAGCAGCACCGCCGGGACTAGCGGCCGCAATGAGCAGTTCTTC
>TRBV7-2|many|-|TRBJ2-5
CASSGRNQETQYF
TGTGCCAGCAGTGGACGTAACCAAGAGACCCAGTACTTC
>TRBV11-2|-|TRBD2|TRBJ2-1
CASSPTSGRVTFYNEQFF
TGTGCCAGCAGCCCCACTAGCGGGAGGGTCACGTTCTACAATGAGCAGTTCTTC
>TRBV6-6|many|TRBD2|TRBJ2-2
CASSYSTPGLAGGNTGELFF
TGTGCCAGCAGTTATTCAACCCCGGGACTAGCGGGGGGGAACACCGGGGAGCTGTTTTTT
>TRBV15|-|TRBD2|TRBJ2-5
CATSGIAGVGTQYF
TGTGCCACCAGCGGGATAGCGGGAGTGGGGACCCAGTACTTC
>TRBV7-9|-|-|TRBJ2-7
CASRQGLRDEQYF
TGTGCCAGCAGACAAGGACTCCGGGACGAGCAGTACTTC
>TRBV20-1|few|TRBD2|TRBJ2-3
CSAPLAGEDTQYF
TGCAGTGCTCCACTAGCGGGAGAAGATACGCAGTATTTT
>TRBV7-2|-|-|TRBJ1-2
CASSPRDARVSGYTF
TGTGCCAGCAGCCCCCGGGACGCTCGGGTGTCGGGCTACACCTTC
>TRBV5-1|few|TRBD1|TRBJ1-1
CASSLRQGGTEAFF
TGCGCCAGCAGCCTCCGACAGGGTGGAACTGAAGCTTTCTTT
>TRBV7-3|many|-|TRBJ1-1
CASSPGSMNTEAFF
TGTGCCAGCAGCCCGGGGAGCATGAACACTGAAGCTTTCTTT
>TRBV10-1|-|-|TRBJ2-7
CASPKRGKRGVIHEQYF
TGCGCCAGCCCCAAGAGGGGAAAGAGGGGAGTGATCCACGAGCAGTACTTC
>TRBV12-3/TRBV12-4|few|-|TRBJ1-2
CASSRLLQGNYGYTF
TGTGCCAGCAGCCGCCTTTTACAGGGTAACTATGGCTACACCTTC
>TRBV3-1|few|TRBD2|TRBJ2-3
CASSRPGQAGVNTDTQYF
TGTGCCAGCAGCCGCCCCGGACAAGCGGGAGTAAACACAGATACGCAGTATTTT
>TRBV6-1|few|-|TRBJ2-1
CASSVTDRSYNEQFF
TGTGCCAGCAGTGTCACGGACAGATCCTACAATGAGCAGTTCTTC
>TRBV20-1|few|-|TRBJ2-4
CSARDVAKNIQYF
TGCAGTGCTAGAGACGTAGCCAAAAACATTCAGTACTTC
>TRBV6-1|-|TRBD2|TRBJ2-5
CASSESGSFETQYF
TGTGCCAGCAGTGAGAGCGGGAGTTTCGAGACCCAGTACTTC
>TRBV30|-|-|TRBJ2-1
CAWNGLSGNYNEQFF
TGTGCCTGGAACGGACTATCCGGGAACTACAATGAGCAGTTCTTC
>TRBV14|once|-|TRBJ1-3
CASSQVRPGPIYF
TGTGCCAGCAGCCAAGTTCGGCCGGGTCCCATATATTTT
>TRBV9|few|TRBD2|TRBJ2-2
CASSAGLAARTGELFF
TGTGCCAGCAGCGCGGGACTAGCGGCTCGCACCGGGGAGCTGTTTTTT
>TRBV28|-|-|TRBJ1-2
CASSPFVFRGRAGYGYTF
TGTGCCAGCAGCCCCTTCGTGTTCAGGGGAAGGGCGGGATATGGCTACACCTTC
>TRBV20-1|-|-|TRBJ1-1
CSAINRALVNTEAFF
TGCAGTGCTATAAACAGGGCGCTAGTGAACACTGAAGCTTTCTTT
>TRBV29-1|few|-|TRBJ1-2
CSVLTGGGRGYTF
TGCAGCGTCCTCACGGGGGGGGGCCGCGGCTACACCTTC
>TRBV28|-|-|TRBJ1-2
CASSPSGKRRDYGYTF
TGTGCCAGCAGCCCCTCCGGGAAGAGGAGGGACTATGGCTACACCTTC
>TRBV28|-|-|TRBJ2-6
CASSRPPSGANVLTF
TGTGCCAGCAGTCGCCCCCCGTCTGGGGCCAACGTCCTGACTTTC
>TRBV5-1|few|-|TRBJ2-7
CASSFRTVAYEQYF
TGCGCCAGCAGCTTCCGGACGGTCGCCTACGAGCAGTACTTC
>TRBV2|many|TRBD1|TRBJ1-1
CASVLQGARVTEAFF
TGTGCCAGCGTCCTACAGGGGGCGAGGGTCACTGAAGCTTTCTTT
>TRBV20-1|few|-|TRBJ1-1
CSARDPRVGTEAFF
TGCAGTGCTAGAGATCCAAGGGTGGGCACTGAAGCTTTCTTT
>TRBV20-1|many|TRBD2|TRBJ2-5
CSADGLAGTQETQYF
TGCAGTGCAGATGGACTAGCGGGAACCCAAGAGACCCAGTACTTC
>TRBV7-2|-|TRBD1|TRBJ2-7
CASNPTGSLYEQYF
TGTGCCAGCAACCCGACAGGGTCGCTCTACGAGCAGTACTTC
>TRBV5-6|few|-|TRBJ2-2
CASSMPGPIRTGELFF
TGTGCCAGCAGTATGCCGGGACCAATTCGCACCGGGGAGCTGTTTTTT
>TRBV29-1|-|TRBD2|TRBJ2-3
CSVEDPTAGGPPDTQYF
TGCAGCGTTGAAGATCCGACAGCGGGAGGGCCCCCAGATACGCAGTATTTT
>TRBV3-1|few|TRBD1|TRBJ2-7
CASSQAQGAWEQYF
TGTGCCAGCAGCCAGGCACAGGGGGCTTGGGAGCAGTACTTC
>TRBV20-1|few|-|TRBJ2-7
CSAREGRIYEQYF
TGCAGTGCTAGGGAGGGGCGTATCTACGAGCAGTACTTC
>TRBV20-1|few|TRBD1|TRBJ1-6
CSARLGTGVRNSPLHF
TGCAGTGCTAGGCTCGGGACAGGGGTTCGCAATTCACCCCTCCACTTT
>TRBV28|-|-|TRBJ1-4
CASSLSDIGEKLFF
TGTGCCAGCAGTTTGAGTGACATTGGGGAAAAACTGTTTTTT
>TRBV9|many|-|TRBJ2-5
CASSVDRGETQYF
TGTGCCAGCAGCGTAGACCGGGGGGAGACCCAGTACTTC
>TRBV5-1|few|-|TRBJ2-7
CASSLDPPGTADYEQYF
TGCGCCAGCAGCTTGGATCCCCCAGGGACGGCCGACTACGAGCAGTACTTC
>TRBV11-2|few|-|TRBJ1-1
CASSSGPQYRVLTEAFF
TGTGCCAGCAGCTCCGGCCCTCAATACAGGGTGCTCACTGAAGCTTTCTTT
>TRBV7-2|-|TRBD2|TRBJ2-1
CASSLAASGRNEQFF
TGTGCCAGCAGCTTAGCGGCTAGCGGGAGAAATGAGCAGTTCTTC
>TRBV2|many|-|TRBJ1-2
CASRAGVTANYGYTF
TGTGCCAGCAGGGCAGGGGTGACAGCGAACTATGGCTACACCTTC
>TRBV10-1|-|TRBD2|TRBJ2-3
CDSSGRGASGRPRDTQYF
TGCGACAGCAGTGGACGGGGGGCTAGCGGGAGGCCACGGGATACGCAGTATTTT
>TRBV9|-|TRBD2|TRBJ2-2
CASSLTNPGLETGELFF
TGTGCCAGCAGCTTGACAAATCCGGGACTAGAGACCGGGGAGCTGTTTTTT
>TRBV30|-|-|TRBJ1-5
CAWSARAGGPQHF
TGTGCCTGGAGTGCACGGGCAGGTGGGCCCCAGCATTTT
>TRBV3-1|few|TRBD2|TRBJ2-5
CASSQDPSGSSKTQYF
TGTGCCAGCAGCCAAGATCCCAGCGGGAGTAGTAAGACCCAGTACTTC
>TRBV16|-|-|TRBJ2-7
CASSELRFEQYF
TGTGCCAGCAGCGAATTAAGGTTTGAGCAGTACTTC
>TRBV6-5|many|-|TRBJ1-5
CASSYGGQQPQHF
TGTGCCAGCAGTTACGGGGGGCAACAGCCCCAGCATTTT
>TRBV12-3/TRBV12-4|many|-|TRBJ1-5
CASSFMGGDQPQHF
TGTGCCAGCAGTTTCATGGGGGGAGATCAGCCCCAGCATTTT
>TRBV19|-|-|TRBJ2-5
CASSIQFTLETQYF
TGTGCCAGTAGTATACAGTTTACCCTAGAGACCCAGTACTTC
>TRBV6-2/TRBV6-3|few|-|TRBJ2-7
CASSPGTLNYEQYF
TGTGCCAGCAGTCCCGGGACACTGAATTACGAGCAGTACTTC
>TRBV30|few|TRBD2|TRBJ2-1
CAWVSWTSGNNEQFF
TGTGCCTGGGTCAGCTGGACTAGCGGGAACAATGAGCAGTTCTTC
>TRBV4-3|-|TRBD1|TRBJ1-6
CASSQDRGTGFSPLHF
TGCGCCAGCAGCCAAGATCGGGGGACAGGGTTTTCACCCCTCCACTTT